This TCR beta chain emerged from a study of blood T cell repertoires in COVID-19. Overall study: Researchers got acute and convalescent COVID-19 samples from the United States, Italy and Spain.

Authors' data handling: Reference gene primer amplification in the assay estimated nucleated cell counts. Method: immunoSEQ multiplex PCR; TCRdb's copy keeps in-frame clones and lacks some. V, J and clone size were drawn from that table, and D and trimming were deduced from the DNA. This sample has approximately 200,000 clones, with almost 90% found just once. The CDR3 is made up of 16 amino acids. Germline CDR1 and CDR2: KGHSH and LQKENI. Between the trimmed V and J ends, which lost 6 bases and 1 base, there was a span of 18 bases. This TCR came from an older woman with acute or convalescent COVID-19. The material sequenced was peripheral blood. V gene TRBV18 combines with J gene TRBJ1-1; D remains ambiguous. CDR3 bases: TGTGCCAGCTCGGAGGGATCAATTGGTGCGAACACTGAAGCTTTCTTT. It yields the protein CASSEGSIGANTEAFF.